This T cell receptor beta chain was documented in a study of Graves' ophthalmopathy and Graves' hyperthyroidism. Amplification targeted the TCR beta CDR3 regions, with RNA transcripts as the source material. The authors performed first-round RT-PCR with HTBI primers and then a second-round multiplex PCR. TCRdb re-called the multiplex PCR reads through MiXCR, storing one row per CDR3 protein. In the table there are about 370,000 distinct CDR3 sequences, approximately 17% of which are singletons. Germline V gene lookup returns CDR1 SGHAT and CDR2 FQDESV (reference sequence). The V and J ends lost 5 bases and 1 base, in that order; junction bases with no gene match: 10. CDR3 length: 17 amino acids.

V is TRBV11-1 and J is TRBJ2-5; 10 bases agree with TRBD2. The sample comprised peripheral blood. The TCR was taken from an adult woman with stable Graves' hyperthyroidism. The CDR3 sequence: CASSVIPTSGPQETQYF. The CDR3, as DNA: TGTGCCAGCAGCGTTATACCGACTAGCGGGCCCCAAGAGACCCAGTACTTC.